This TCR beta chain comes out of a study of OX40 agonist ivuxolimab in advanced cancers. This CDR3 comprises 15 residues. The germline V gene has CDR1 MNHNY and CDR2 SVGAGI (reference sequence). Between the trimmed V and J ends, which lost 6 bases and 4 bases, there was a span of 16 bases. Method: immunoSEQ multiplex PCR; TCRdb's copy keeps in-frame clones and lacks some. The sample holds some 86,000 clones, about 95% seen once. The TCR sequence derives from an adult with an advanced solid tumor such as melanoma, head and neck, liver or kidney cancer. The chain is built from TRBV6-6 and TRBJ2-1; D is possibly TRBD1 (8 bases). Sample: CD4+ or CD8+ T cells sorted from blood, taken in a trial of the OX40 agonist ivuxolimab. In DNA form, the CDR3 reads TGTGCCAGCAGCTCGGACAGGGAGGGGTACAATGAGCAGTTCTTC. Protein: CASSSDREGYNEQFF.